These 9 T cell receptor beta chains originate from one sample sequenced in a study of identical twins (dated by TCRdb to about 2016). The protocol used for the library was 5' RACE. This sample was sequenced with an Illumina HiSeq 2000. In TCRdb, the public reads were trimmed at Q25 with fastp and aligned with MiXCR, with productive beta chains retained. Here each entry gathers all rows of one CDR3 protein and keeps the most common genes and DNA. The sample table contains roughly 690,000 distinct CDR3 sequences; only one count was recorded for 20% to 25% of them. Around 4.5% of the sample goes to the ten largest clones. These records were also assigned to another study, of T cells expressing NK-cell markers.

Specimen: PBMCs. These receptors were obtained from a woman younger than 30 in good health.

This rearrangement joins TRBV5-1 to TRBJ2-3; perhaps TRBD1 as D (5 bases). V was clipped by 0 bases and J by 3 bases, with 8 bases between them. The CDR3 contains 14 residues. Germline V gene sequence: CDR1 SGHRS, CDR2 YFSETQ. The CDR3 reads CASSLEQVTDTQYF. The CDR3 coding sequence is TGCGCCAGCAGCTTGGAACAGGTTACAGATACGCAGTATTTT.

This clonotype was detected many times. The chain couples TRBV3-1 to TRBJ2-5; tentatively, D is TRBD1 (5 bases). The CDR3 is made up of 14 amino acids. The germline CDR1 and CDR2 sequences are LGHDT and YNNKEL (reference sequence). Trimming shortened V by 4 bases and J by 1 base, and 10 bases separated the two germline ends. CDR3 sequence: CASSLAQGQETQYF. For the CDR3, the DNA is TGTGCCAGCAGCCTTGCCCAGGGCCAAGAGACCCAGTACTTC.

Ten or more counts support this clonotype. The chain combines TRBV5-1 with TRBJ1-2; weak D call: TRBD1 (5 bases). Trimming pared 7 bases from V and 6 bases from J, leaving 13 bases between. The V gene's germline CDR1 is SGHRS and CDR2 YFSETQ. The CDR3 runs to 12 residues. The CDR3 is CASGRDLDGYTF. The CDR3 nucleotides are TGCGCCAGCGGGAGGGACCTCGATGGCTACACCTTC.

The chain couples TRBV11-2 to TRBJ2-5; 8 nucleotides line up with TRBD2. Germline V gene data show CDR1 as SGHAT and CDR2 as FQNNGV. The V and J ends lost 4 bases and 7 bases, in that order; junction bases with no gene match: 5. The CDR3 has 13 residues. The CDR3 region has the DNA TGTGCCAGCAGCTCAATAGCGGGGTGGACCCAGTACTTC. Encoded protein: CASSSIAGWTQYF.

CDR3 in amino acids: CSVITSGKETQYF. The CDR3 DNA reads as TGCAGTGTCATAACTTCAGGAAAAGAGACCCAGTACTTC. The rearrangement links TRBV20-1 to TRBJ2-5; the D is unclear. Germline assignment: CDR1 DFQATT and CDR2 SNEGSKA (reference sequence). The CDR3 has 13 residues. V dropped 7 bases and J dropped 3 bases, with 15 bases sitting between them.

This clonotype was found a few times. This chain connects TRBV12-3 or TRBV12-4 to TRBJ1-2, with a possible D match to TRBD1 (6 bases). The CDR3 consists of 12 residues. V was cut by 5 bases and J by 8 bases, with 12 bases left in between. CDR3 nucleotides: TGTGCCAGCAGTCAAAACAGGGACGGCTACACCTTC. Translation: CASSQNRDGYTF.

This rearrangement joins TRBV20-1 to TRBJ2-3, with TRBD2 identical over 13 bases. Germline V gene data show CDR1 as DFQATT and CDR2 as SNEGSKA (reference sequence). V was clipped by 5 bases and J by 5 bases; unmatched bases: 7. The CDR3 totals 15 residues. The CDR3 loop reads CSAGGTSGKGDTQYF. The CDR3, as DNA: TGCAGTGCTGGGGGGACTAGCGGGAAGGGAGATACGCAGTATTTT.

The rearrangement uses TRBV5-8 and TRBJ2-7; 12 bases fit TRBD1. Germline V gene data show CDR1 as SGHTS and CDR2 as YDEGEE. With 4 bases clipped from V and 6 bases from J, the junction kept 8 bases outside the gene matches. There are 15 residues in the CDR3. The CDR3 reads CASSPRDRGLGEQYF. The CDR3 coding sequence is TGTGCCAGCAGCCCCCGGGACAGGGGGCTGGGCGAGCAGTACTTC.

This chain connects TRBV9 to TRBJ2-5; possibly TRBD1 or TRBD2 for D (5 bases each). This CDR3 is built from 14 residues. The germline V gene encodes CDR1 SGDLS and CDR2 YYNGEE. Trimming removed 7 bases from V and 1 base from J, with 14 bases in between. CDR3 nucleotide sequence: TGTGCCAGCGCGGAGTGGGACCGCCAAGAGACCCAGTACTTC. It codes for CASAEWDRQETQYF.